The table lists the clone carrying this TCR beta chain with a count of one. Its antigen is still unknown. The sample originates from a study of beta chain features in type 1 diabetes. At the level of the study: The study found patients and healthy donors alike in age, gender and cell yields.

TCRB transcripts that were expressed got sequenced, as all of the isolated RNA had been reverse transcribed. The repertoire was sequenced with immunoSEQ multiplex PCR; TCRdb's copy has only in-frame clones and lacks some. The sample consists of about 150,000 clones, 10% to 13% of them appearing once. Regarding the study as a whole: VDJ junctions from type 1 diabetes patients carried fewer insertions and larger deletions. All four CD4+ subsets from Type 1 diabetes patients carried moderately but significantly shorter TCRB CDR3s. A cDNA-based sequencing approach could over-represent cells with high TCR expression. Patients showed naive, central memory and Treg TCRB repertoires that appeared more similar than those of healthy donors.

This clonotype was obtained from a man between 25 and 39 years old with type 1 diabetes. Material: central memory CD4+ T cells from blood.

In DNA form, the CDR3 reads TGCGCCAGCAGCCGCGCAGGGGGCTACCTCAACACCGGGGAGCTGTTTTTT. Amino acids: CASSRAGGYLNTGELFF. The chain has TRBV4-1 and TRBJ2-2, with 8 bases lining up with TRBD1. The germline CDR1 and CDR2 sequences are MGHRA and YSYEKL. After removal of 4 bases from V and 2 bases from J, the junction contained 9 bases not matched to a gene. This CDR3 comprises 17 residues.